This T cell receptor (beta chain) was observed in a study of cytomegalovirus exposure and HLA in healthy donors. Study conclusions and caveats: Cytomegalovirus status was reportedly diagnosed by the classifier with high sensitivity and specificity.

The V gene end was trimmed by 7 bases and the J gene end by 7 bases; junction bases not matched to a gene: 2. CDR3 length equals 12 residues. CDR1 and CDR2 (germline): MDHEN, SYDVKM. Primers: 60 Vbeta forward and 13 Jbeta reverse. Method: immunoSEQ multiplex PCR; TCRdb's copy keeps in-frame clones and lacks some. The data hold 200,000 or so clones, with 70% to 85% observed a single time. With regard to this clone: Its antigen remains unknown.

The sample was PBMCs. This sequence was found in a man aged 45 to 65 in good health and CMV-seronegative. The chain carries TRBV28 and TRBJ1-5; TRBD1 aligns across 9 bases. CDR3: CASTTGGQPQHF. CDR3 DNA: TGTGCCAGCACCACAGGGGGCCAGCCCCAGCATTTT.